This T cell receptor beta chain was profiled in a study of T cell repertoires in cytomegalovirus infection. Study context: Public signatures in TCR beta pointed to CMV infection and matching HLA type.

TCRdb re-called the reads with MiXCR, one entry per CDR3 protein. The table includes about 530,000 distinct CDR3 sequences, about 26% detected once. CDR3 length: 13 amino acids. V lost 5 bases to trimming and J lost 0 bases, with 5 bases between them. The V gene's germline CDR1 is MNHEY and CDR2 SVGAGI. This clonotype has just one count. The antigen remains unidentified. Study outcomes and limitations: Pooled public TCR beta family frequency picked out CMV carriers with the relevant HLA. In two of eight donors, the top clonotype was HLA-C-restricted CMV-specific.

J is TRBJ1-5 and V is TRBV6-5; D gene uncertain. The sequenced material came from PBMCs. The TCR originated in a human donor in good health (CMV status not recorded). Some clones in this sample may be carry-over from other donors' samples. In DNA, the CDR3 is TGTGCCAGCAGTACTCGTAGCAATCAGCCCCAGCATTTT. The encoded protein is CASSTRSNQPQHF.